These 31 T cell receptor beta chains came from one sample sequenced in a study of cytotoxic CD8 clonotypes in ibrutinib-treated CLL. TCRdb's copy holds only in-frame clones and misses some; the assay was immunoSEQ multiplex PCR. The sample has under 200,000 clones; 81% are singletons. Sequences were derived from PBMCs, sampled after 12 months of ibrutinib treatment. All receptors derive from a human donor with chronic lymphocytic leukemia.

V usage is TRBV7-2 and J usage is TRBJ2-1, with TRBD2 as a possible D gene (6 bases). Germline V gene sequence: CDR1 SGHTA, CDR2 FQGNSA. This CDR3 region has 15 residues. The V end lost 5 bases, the J end lost 10 bases, and 21 bases lay between the germline ends. The CDR3 region is CASSGGTGYVEEQFF. The CDR3 DNA sequence: TGTGCCAGCAGCGGCGGGACTGGCTATGTCGAAGAGCAGTTCTTC.

The chain joins TRBV7-2 to TRBJ2-7; the D call may be TRBD1 or TRBD2 (5 bases each). Trimming removed 5 bases from V and 1 base from J, with 18 bases in between. Per the germline V gene, CDR1 is SGHTA and CDR2 is FQGNSA. The CDR3 is 16 amino acids. Here the CDR3 DNA reads TGTGCCAGCAGCCGATCCCCGGGACGGATATCCTACGAGCAGTACTTC. It yields the protein CASSRSPGRISYEQYF. The full variable domain, with the rest looked up from reference TRBV7-2 and TRBJ2-7, is GAGVSQSPSNKVTEKGKDVELRCDPISGHTALYWYRQSLGQGLEFLIYFQGNSAPDKSGLPSDRFSAERTGGSVSTLTIQRTQQEDSAVYLCASSRSPGRISYEQYFGPGTRLTVT.

This chain uses TRBV30 with TRBJ1-6; D remains ambiguous. V gave up 4 bases and J gave up 7 bases, with 14 bases separating them. CDR1 and CDR2 (germline): GTSNPN, SVGIG (reference sequence). There are 14 residues in the CDR3. As DNA, the CDR3 is TGTGCCTGGAAGTTAGGGCCGGGCAATTCACCCCTCCACTTT. This translates into CAWKLGPGNSPLHF.

This chain joins TRBV7-9 and TRBJ2-4, with 12 positions matching TRBD2. Trimming took 4 bases from V and 0 from J; bases not matched to a gene: 7. Germline assignment: CDR1 SEHNR and CDR2 FQNEAQ (reference sequence). This CDR3 spans 18 amino acids. DNA of the CDR3: TGTGCCAGCAGCTCGGGGACTAGCGGGCATCTAGCCAAAAACATTCAGTACTTC. Translated: CASSSGTSGHLAKNIQYF. Drawing the rest from reference TRBV7-9 and TRBJ2-4, the complete variable domain is DTGVSQNPRHKITKRGQNVTFRCDPISEHNRLYWYRQTLGQGPEFLTYFQNEAQLEKSRLLSDRFSAERPKGSFSTLEIQRTEQGDSAMYLCASSSGTSGHLAKNIQYFGAGTRLSVL.

The gene calls are TRBV18 and TRBJ1-1; D remains ambiguous. Between the trimmed V and J ends, which lost 0 bases and 4 bases, there was a span of 12 bases. Germline V gene data show CDR1 as KGHSH and CDR2 as LQKENI. This CDR3 has 15 residues. The CDR3 nucleotides read TGTGCCAGCTCACCACCCCGTAGTTCGGGCACTGAAGCTTTCTTT. Encoded protein: CASSPPRSSGTEAFF.

The J gene is TRBJ2-2, the V gene TRBV7-3, with 8 bases that match TRBD1. Germline CDR1 is SGHTA and CDR2 is FQGTGA. V shed 0 bases, J shed 7 bases, and the junction held 7 bases outside the gene matches. This CDR3 comprises 16 residues. In DNA, the CDR3 is TGTGCCAGCAGCTTAACGTGGGGGACAGGTGGCGGGGAGCTGTTTTTT. It encodes CASSLTWGTGGGELFF.

V gene TRBV6-1 combines with J gene TRBJ2-7; 11 nucleotides line up with TRBD1. The length of the CDR3 is 15 residues. V trimming: 3 bases; J trimming: 3 bases; junction bases outside the gene matches: 4. Germline V CDR1 and CDR2: MNHNS, SASEGT. CDR3 region: CASSDRTGGNYEQYF. CDR3 coding DNA: TGTGCCAGCAGTGACCGGACAGGGGGCAACTACGAGCAGTACTTC.

This clone was counted once. The V gene is TRBV7-9, the J gene TRBJ2-1, with D possibly TRBD1 on 5 matching bases. Deletions cut 5 bases from V and 3 bases from J, with 26 bases between. The CDR3 runs to 19 residues. Germline V gene data show CDR1 as SEHNR and CDR2 as FQNEAQ (reference sequence). In DNA, the CDR3 is TGTGCCAGCAGCCCTCGTCCCGGGCGCTTTCAAAGGGGCTACAATGAGCAGTTCTTC. Amino acid sequence: CASSPRPGRFQRGYNEQFF. The full variable domain, with the rest looked up from reference TRBV7-9 and TRBJ2-1, is DTGVSQNPRHKITKRGQNVTFRCDPISEHNRLYWYRQTLGQGPEFLTYFQNEAQLEKSRLLSDRFSAERPKGSFSTLEIQRTEQGDSAMYLCASSPRPGRFQRGYNEQFFGPGTRLTVL.

The chain has TRBV5-6 and TRBJ2-4; TRBD1 aligns across 8 bases. V was pared by 3 bases and J by 8 bases, with 10 bases of the junction left unmatched. The CDR3 runs to 15 residues. The germline V gene has CDR1 SGHDT and CDR2 YYEEEE. CDR3 residues: CASSSQGAGGYIQYF. Here the CDR3 DNA reads TGTGCCAGCAGCTCGCAGGGGGCTGGGGGATACATTCAGTACTTC.

The genes are TRBV6-1 and TRBJ1-2; a weak D match, TRBD1 (6 bases). Germline V gives CDR1 MNHNS, CDR2 SASEGT. V was cut by 4 bases and J by 2 bases, with 8 bases left in between. This CDR3 is built from 13 residues. This CDR3 reads CASSGDRNYGYTF. Written as DNA, the CDR3 is TGTGCCAGCAGTGGAGACAGGAACTATGGCTACACCTTC.

This chain links TRBV6-5 with TRBJ2-7; D perhaps matches TRBD1 (6 bases). The V gene lost 4 bases and the J gene lost 0 bases, with 13 bases spanning the gap. The V gene's germline CDR1 is MNHEY and CDR2 SVGAGI. The CDR3 contains 15 residues. This CDR3 reads CASSSRDRISYEQYF. The CDR3 nucleotides read TGTGCCAGCAGTTCCCGAGACAGGATCTCCTACGAGCAGTACTTC.

The genes are TRBV9 and TRBJ1-1; no reliable D call. Trimming removed 0 bases at V and 1 base at J, with 10 bases between. This CDR3 spans 15 amino acids. Germline V CDR1 and CDR2: SGDLS, YYNGEE. The chain's CDR3 is CASSVDRAQNTEAFF. In nucleotides, the CDR3 is TGTGCCAGCAGCGTAGATAGGGCCCAGAACACTGAAGCTTTCTTT. The full variable domain, rest sourced from reference TRBV9 and TRBJ1-1, is DSGVTQTPKHLITATGQRVTLRCSPRSGDLSVYWYQQSLDQGLQFLIQYYNGEERAKGNILERFSAQQFPDLHSELNLSSLELGDSALYFCASSVDRAQNTEAFFGQGTRLTVV.

On this clone itself: Other nucleotide sequences in the sample specify the same CDR3. This rearrangement joins TRBV11-3 to TRBJ1-1; D possibly corresponds to TRBD1 (6 bases). The germline V and J ends were trimmed by 3 bases and 7 bases, with 12 bases remaining between them. The germline V gene encodes CDR1 SGHNT and CDR2 YENEEA. CDR3 length: 13 residues. CDR3 protein: CASSLGTGREAFF. In DNA form, the CDR3 reads TGTGCCAGCAGCTTGGGAACAGGGCGTGAAGCTTTCTTT.

The rearrangement joins TRBV7-2 to TRBJ2-7; TRBD2 matches at 12 bases. V lost 5 bases to trimming and J lost 6 bases; unmatched junction nucleotides: 17. The CDR3 is 18 amino acids. Looked up from germline, CDR1 is SGHTA and CDR2 is FQGNSA. CDR3 region: CASSPHPPSGRGPSEQYF. The CDR3 DNA follows: TGTGCCAGCAGCCCACACCCCCCTAGCGGGAGGGGTCCTTCCGAGCAGTACTTC.

Only a few counts were recorded for this clone. This chain joins TRBV5-8 and TRBJ1-1; TRBD1 agrees at 9 bases. After removal of 4 bases from V and 4 bases from J, the junction contained 5 bases not matched to a gene. This CDR3 spans 14 amino acids. Germline V lookup: CDR1 SGHTS, CDR2 YDEGEE. CDR3 residues: CASSRRDRATEAFF. Here the CDR3 DNA reads TGTGCCAGCAGCCGCCGGGACAGGGCCACTGAAGCTTTCTTT.

This sequence joins TRBV7-8 and TRBJ1-2; maybe TRBD1 (5 bases). V lost 1 base and J 11 bases, leaving 14 bases between the germline ends. Germline lookup yields CDR1 SGHVS and CDR2 FQNEAQ. This CDR3 spans 13 amino acids. Here the CDR3 reads CASSLGRQRGYTF. The CDR3 nucleotides are TGTGCCAGCAGCTTAGGACGACAGAGGGGTTACACCTTC. The full variable domain, in which reference TRBV7-8 and TRBJ1-2 provide the parts outside the CDR3, is GAGVSQSPRYKVAKRGQDVALRCDPISGHVSLFWYQQALGQGPEFLTYFQNEAQLDKSGLPSDRFFAERPEGSVSTLKIQRTQQEDSAVYLCASSLGRQRGYTFGSGTRLTVV.

The chain joins TRBV5-4 to TRBJ2-3; 11 bases are shared with TRBD2. CDR1 and CDR2 from the germline V gene are SGHNT and YYREEE (reference sequence). V was clipped by 4 bases and J by 2 bases; unmatched bases: 6. This CDR3 is built from 16 residues. CDR3 DNA: TGTGCCAGCAGCCCTGATAGCGGGAGGGCCACAGATACGCAGTATTTT. Protein sequence: CASSPDSGRATDTQYF.

The V and J genes are TRBV7-3 and TRBJ1-2, with 8 nucleotides matching TRBD1. The CDR3 length is 15 residues. J gave up 4 bases and V 6 bases, and 10 bases lay outside the gene matches. Germline CDR1 is SGHTA and CDR2 is FQGTGA. CDR3 in amino acids: CASSSPGQGVYGYTF. CDR3 DNA sequence: TGTGCCAGCAGTTCTCCCGGACAGGGTGTCTATGGCTACACCTTC.

J is TRBJ2-1 and V is TRBV19; a possible D gene is TRBD2 (6 bases). The CDR3 runs 15 residues. V gave up 5 bases and J gave up 6 bases, with 17 bases separating them. The germline CDR1 and CDR2 sequences are LNHDA and SQIVND (reference sequence). CDR3 nucleotide sequence: TGTGCCAGTAGTTCGGGACTCCTGGGGGGCAATGAGCAGTTCTTC. It translates to CASSSGLLGGNEQFF.

This clone came up a few times. The chain is built from TRBV7-2 and TRBJ2-7; TRBD1 or TRBD2 may be the D gene (6 bases each). This CDR3 is built from 14 residues. Per the germline V gene, CDR1 is SGHTA and CDR2 is FQGNSA. V was shortened by 3 bases and J by 5 bases, with 14 bases between the two germline ends. Written as DNA, the CDR3 is TGTGCCAGCAGCTTCGGAGGGGGGTACGACGAGCAGTACTTC. This gives the protein CASSFGGGYDEQYF.

The rearrangement links TRBV6-4 to TRBJ1-1; tentatively, D is TRBD1 (5 bases). V lost 3 bases, J lost 5 bases, and 10 bases lay in between. CDR3 length equals 13 residues. Germline assignment: CDR1 MRHNA and CDR2 SNTAGT. The CDR3 DNA reads as TGTGCCAGCAGTGAGACAGAGAGGACTGAAGCTTTCTTT. Residues: CASSETERTEAFF.

The genes are TRBV2 and TRBJ1-5; TRBD1 aligns across 7 bases. The CDR3 is 15 residues long. CDR1 SNHLY and CDR2 FYNNEI come from the germline V gene. J gave up 7 bases and V 6 bases, and 12 bases lay outside the gene matches. In nucleotides, the CDR3 is TGTGCCAGCAGAAGGGGGCTCGACGAGGGACAGCCCCAGCATTTT. Translating gives CASRRGLDEGQPQHF.

This sequence joins TRBV28 and TRBJ2-7, with TRBD1 as a possible D gene (6 bases). The CDR3 is 15 residues long. CDR1 is MDHEN, CDR2 SYDVKM, per germline. V lost 8 bases and J 3 bases, leaving 20 bases between the germline ends. The chain's CDR3 is CASGIHPGQRYEQYF. The DNA of the CDR3 is TGTGCCAGCGGCATACATCCGGGACAACGCTACGAGCAGTACTTC. Variable domain in full (rest from reference TRBV28 and TRBJ2-7): DVKVTQSSRYLVKRTGEKVFLECVQDMDHENMFWYRQDPGLGLRLIYFSYDVKMKEKGDIPEGYSVSREKKERFSLILESASTNQTSMYLCASGIHPGQRYEQYFGPGTRLTVT.

By proportion, this clone is medium-sized. The chain carries TRBV6-1 and TRBJ1-2; D is undetermined. The CDR3 totals 11 residues. Trimming left V 4 bases short and J 5 bases short, with 5 bases between. Looked up from germline, CDR1 is MNHNS and CDR2 is SASEGT. The CDR3 nucleotides read TGTGCCAGCAGTGTGGTTTATGGCTACACCTTC. Protein: CASSVVYGYTF.

J is TRBJ2-7 and V is TRBV27; either TRBD1 or TRBD2 may fit D (5 bases each). The ends were cut back, 2 bases at V and 2 bases at J, with 16 bases in the middle. From germline, CDR1 is MNHEY and CDR2 SMNVEV (reference sequence). The CDR3 has 16 residues. The CDR3: CASSLRPGRSAYEQYF. The CDR3 DNA is TGTGCCAGCAGTTTACGGCCGGGACGGTCGGCCTACGAGCAGTACTTC.

The V and J genes are TRBV28 and TRBJ2-3; 9 nucleotides match TRBD1. The length of the CDR3 is 15 residues. V lost 5 bases and J lost 3; bases outside the gene matches: 6. The V gene's germline CDR1 is MDHEN and CDR2 SYDVKM. The CDR3 reads CASSETGTGTDTQYF. As DNA, the CDR3 is TGTGCCAGCAGTGAAACCGGGACAGGGACAGATACGCAGTATTTT.

The CDR3 DNA sequence: TGTGCCAGTTCTCAGACAGCCCAAGAGACCCAGTACTTC. Its translation is CASSQTAQETQYF. The chain is built from TRBV19 and TRBJ2-5, with D possibly TRBD1 on 5 matching bases. Trimming pared 8 bases from V and 1 base from J, leaving 11 bases between. Per germline, CDR1 LNHDA and CDR2 SQIVND (reference sequence). CDR3 length equals 13 residues.

This clone has more than one count but fewer than ten. The V gene is TRBV4-3, the J gene TRBJ2-3; 9 bases match TRBD2. CDR3 length: 17 residues. In germline, CDR1 is LGHNA, CDR2 YSLEER. The trim removed 3 bases at V and 3 bases at J, leaving 10 bases unmatched. This chain's CDR3 is CASSQSLPAGGTDTQYF. CDR3 bases: TGCGCCAGCAGCCAGTCCCTCCCTGCGGGGGGGACAGATACGCAGTATTTT.

The rearrangement uses TRBV25-1 and TRBJ2-1; no clear D gene. The CDR3 is 13 amino acids. The V gene lost 7 bases and the J gene lost 4 bases, with 11 bases spanning the gap. Germline CDR1 reads MGHDK; CDR2 reads SYGVNS. CDR3 nucleotide sequence: TGTGCCAGCACCCCGGACGGATACAATGAGCAGTTCTTC. Translating it yields CASTPDGYNEQFF.

CDR3 in amino acids: CASSGAGDNSPLHF. DNA of the CDR3: TGTGCCAGCAGCGGAGCCGGGGATAATTCACCCCTCCACTTT. The V gene is TRBV9, the J gene TRBJ1-6; unclear D gene. The CDR3 consists of 14 residues. Germline V lookup: CDR1 SGDLS, CDR2 YYNGEE. Trimming took off 3 bases at V and 5 bases at J, with 9 bases between the two ends.

The chain uses TRBV7-2 and TRBJ2-3; TRBD1 is a possible D gene (5 bases). CDR3 length: 15 residues. Germline CDR1 SGHTA, CDR2 FQGNSA. V was shortened by 3 bases and J by 6 bases, with 16 bases between the two germline ends. This CDR3 is CASSFQKGRYDTQYF. The CDR3 region has the DNA TGTGCCAGCAGCTTCCAGAAGGGGCGGTATGATACGCAGTATTTT.